This T cell receptor beta chain was observed in a study of molecular identifiers for immune sequencing clone quantification. TCRdb reprocessed the PCR reads with MiXCR, giving one entry per CDR3 protein. The sample yields about 630,000 distinct CDR3 sequences, around 25% seen once. In this sample, this clonotype turned up a few times. The CDR3 has 14 amino acids. V was pared by 3 bases and J by 1 base, with 9 bases between. Germline V lookup: CDR1 SEHNR, CDR2 FQNEAQ (reference sequence). This TCR came from a human donor in good health. Some libraries in this study had Jurkat cell RNA spiked in. This chain uses TRBV7-9 with TRBJ1-1; D not certain. Sequences were obtained from naive CD8+ T cells from blood, with Jurkat cell RNA spiked in. The subset: FACS-sorted CD8+CD4-CCR7+CD45RA+ naive T cells. The CDR3 spells CASSFPARNTEAFF. CDR3 coding DNA: TGTGCCAGCAGCTTTCCGGCCCGGAACACTGAAGCTTTCTTT.